A selection of T cell receptor beta chains follows, all from one sample in a study of tumor-infiltrating lymphocytes in primary liver carcinoma. TCRdb called the multiplex PCR reads again in MiXCR, with one record for every CDR3 protein. This sample has tens of thousands of distinct CDR3 sequences, with 60% to 75% found just once. Source material: liver tumor tissue from sampling region 1. The source of these receptors is a middle-aged man with primary liver carcinoma and hepatitis B virus infection. Both conserved end residues are part of each CDR3. A D gene is named only where the DNA matches it firmly. The size field is filled for only some rows; it gives once, few, many or a size class.

j_gene: TRBJ2-5
v_gene: TRBV7-9
d_gene: .
abundance: many
CDR3aa: CASSLAGGLETQYF
CDR3nt: TGTGCCAGCAGCTTAGCGGGGGGGCTGGAGACCCAGTACTTC

j_gene: TRBJ2-1
v_gene: TRBV4-2
d_gene: .
abundance: few
CDR3aa: CASSTGLGGPWDEQFF
CDR3nt: TGTGCCAGCAGTACCGGGCTTGGGGGCCCCTGGGATGAGCAGTTCTTC

j_gene: TRBJ2-7
v_gene: TRBV6-1
d_gene: TRBD1
abundance: .
CDR3aa: CASSDRGLYGQCF
CDR3nt: TGTGCCAGCAGCGACAGGGGCCTCTACGGGCAGTGCTTC

j_gene: TRBJ2-1
v_gene: TRBV14
d_gene: TRBD2
abundance: .
CDR3aa: CASSQGWAGGLEHFF
CDR3nt: TGTGCCAGCAGCCAAGGATGGGCGGGAGGACTGGAGCACTTCTTC

j_gene: TRBJ2-1
v_gene: TRBV29-1
d_gene: .
abundance: medium-sized
CDR3aa: CSGLTGKKFF
CDR3nt: TGCAGCGGGTTAACAGGGAAGAAGTTCTTC

j_gene: TRBJ1-1
v_gene: TRBV19
d_gene: .
abundance: once
CDR3aa: CASSIQRGRTEAFF
CDR3nt: TGTGCCAGTAGTATCCAGAGAGGGAGGACTGAAGCTTTCTTT

j_gene: TRBJ2-1
v_gene: TRBV5-4
d_gene: .
abundance: .
CDR3aa: CASSSGTYPYNEQFF
CDR3nt: TGTGCCAGCAGCTCCGGGACATACCCCTACAATGAGCAGTTTTTC

j_gene: TRBJ2-5
v_gene: TRBV11-2
d_gene: .
abundance: .
CDR3aa: CAGIDLTGVGETQYF
CDR3nt: TGTGCCGGCATCGACCTGACAGGAGTGGGAGAGACCCAGTACTTC

j_gene: TRBJ2-2
v_gene: TRBV12-3/TRBV12-4
d_gene: .
abundance: .
CDR3aa: CASSPWRDGELFF
CDR3nt: TGTGCCAGCAGTCCATGGCGGGACGGGGAGCTGTTTTTT

j_gene: TRBJ2-5
v_gene: TRBV18
d_gene: .
abundance: .
CDR3aa: CASSDSGETQYF
CDR3nt: TGTGCCAGCTCAGATAGCGGAGAGACCCAGTACTTC

j_gene: TRBJ2-1
v_gene: TRBV12-3/TRBV12-4
d_gene: .
abundance: .
CDR3aa: CASSFRDATYDEQFF
CDR3nt: TGCGCCAGCAGTTTCCGGGACGCTACCTACGATGAGCAGTTCTTC

j_gene: TRBJ2-7
v_gene: TRBV29-1
d_gene: .
abundance: .
CDR3aa: CSVEDSYEQHF
CDR3nt: TGCAGCGTTGAAGATTCCTACGAACAGCACTTC

j_gene: TRBJ2-5
v_gene: TRBV12-3/TRBV12-4
d_gene: TRBD2
abundance: many
CDR3aa: CASSFPRGLAGKETQYF
CDR3nt: TGTGCCAGCAGTTTCCCCCGAGGACTAGCGGGCAAAGAGACCCAGTACTTC

j_gene: TRBJ1-1
v_gene: TRBV11-2
d_gene: .
abundance: medium-sized
CDR3aa: CASSVSGDTEAFF
CDR3nt: TGTGCCAGCAGTGTGTCGGGCGACACTGAAGCTTTCTTT

j_gene: TRBJ2-1
v_gene: TRBV11-1
d_gene: TRBD2
abundance: .
CDR3aa: CANTLGLAGEVDNVQFF
CDR3nt: TGTGCCAACACCCTGGGACTAGCGGGAGAGGTTGACAATGTGCAGTTCTTC

j_gene: TRBJ2-7
v_gene: TRBV4-1
d_gene: TRBD1
abundance: .
CDR3aa: CASGLGQGPPEIPYEQYF
CDR3nt: TGCGCCAGCGGCCTTGGACAGGGTCCCCCGGAAATTCCCTACGAGCAGTACTTC

j_gene: TRBJ2-1
v_gene: TRBV11-1
d_gene: TRBD2
abundance: medium-sized
CDR3aa: CASSLGAGDIEQFF
CDR3nt: TGTGCCAGCAGCTTAGGTGCGGGAGATATTGAGCAGTTCTTC

j_gene: TRBJ2-7
v_gene: TRBV9
d_gene: .
abundance: .
CDR3aa: CASSVAPGVYELYF
CDR3nt: TGTGCCAGCAGCGTAGCACCAGGGGTCTACGAGCTGTACTTC

j_gene: TRBJ2-4
v_gene: TRBV6-2/TRBV6-3
d_gene: .
abundance: .
CDR3aa: CANSTFGVDKNIQYF
CDR3nt: TGTGCCAACAGTACTTTCGGAGTAGACAAAAACATTCAGTACTTC

j_gene: TRBJ2-3
v_gene: TRBV12-3/TRBV12-4
d_gene: .
abundance: many
CDR3aa: CASILNSGGTDTQYF
CDR3nt: TGTGCCAGCATCTTGAATAGCGGTGGGACAGATACGCAGTATTTT

j_gene: TRBJ1-5
v_gene: TRBV9
d_gene: TRBD1
abundance: .
CDR3aa: CASSPIPWDRGSTNQPQHF
CDR3nt: TGTGCCAGCAGCCCGATCCCCTGGGACAGGGGATCTACCAATCAGCCCCAGCATTTT

j_gene: TRBJ2-5
v_gene: TRBV29-1
d_gene: TRBD2
abundance: medium-sized
CDR3aa: CSVGGLAGDETQYF
CDR3nt: TGCAGCGTTGGAGGGCTAGCGGGAGACGAGACCCAGTACTTC

j_gene: TRBJ1-3
v_gene: TRBV6-5
d_gene: .
abundance: .
CDR3aa: CVGSYSPELGGNTIYF
CDR3nt: TGTGTCGGCAGTTACTCTCCCGAGTTGGGCGGAAACACCATATATTTT

j_gene: TRBJ2-3
v_gene: TRBV11-2
d_gene: .
abundance: .
CDR3aa: CTSSLVGGNTQYF
CDR3nt: TGTACCAGCAGCTTAGTGGGGGGAAATACGCAGTATTTT

j_gene: TRBJ1-4
v_gene: TRBV11-2
d_gene: .
abundance: few
CDR3aa: CASTPGTAVNEKLFF
CDR3nt: TGTGCCAGCACTCCAGGGACGGCTGTAAATGAAAAACTGTTTTTT

j_gene: TRBJ2-7
v_gene: TRBV6-5
d_gene: .
abundance: .
CDR3aa: CASSPCTGSEQCF
CDR3nt: TGTGCCAGCAGTCCATGTACAGGGAGCGAGCAGTGCTTC

j_gene: TRBJ2-2
v_gene: TRBV10-1
d_gene: .
abundance: many
CDR3aa: CASSEPGEEELFF
CDR3nt: TGCGCCAGCAGTGAACCTGGAGAAGAGGAGCTGTTTTTT

j_gene: TRBJ2-1
v_gene: TRBV11-2
d_gene: .
abundance: medium-sized
CDR3aa: CASSNRQGHNEQFF
CDR3nt: TGTGCCAGCTCCAACCGGCAGGGCCACAATGAGCAGTTCTTC

j_gene: TRBJ1-1
v_gene: TRBV6-1
d_gene: .
abundance: .
CDR3aa: CASSVVATNTEAFF
CDR3nt: TGTGCCAGCAGTGTAGTAGCCACGAACACTGAAGCTTTCTTT